Listed below are T cell receptor beta chains from one sample, sequenced in a study of T cell changes during pregnancy in multiple sclerosis. Some clones are missing from TCRdb's copy, which holds only in-frame ones; the method was immunoSEQ multiplex PCR. This table holds 120,000 or so clones, approximately 93% found once. The sequencing here drew on peripheral blood, taken before pregnancy. The receptors stem from a female donor with multiple sclerosis, enrolled in a pregnancy study. CDR3s leave out the opening cysteine and the closing phenylalanine or tryptophan. Clone size is shown for a subset of rows, as once, few, many or a class of expanded clone.

abundance: -; v_gene: TRBV7-3; j_gene: TRBJ2-2; CDR3aa: ASSPSDIAGTGELF
abundance: -; v_gene: TRBV6-5; j_gene: TRBJ2-7; CDR3aa: ASFASGSYEQY
abundance: -; v_gene: TRBV6-5; j_gene: TRBJ1-4; CDR3aa: ASSQTFDRGNELF
abundance: -; v_gene: TRBV4-2; j_gene: TRBJ2-2; CDR3aa: ASSQETSRNTGELF
abundance: -; v_gene: TRBV18; j_gene: TRBJ2-2; CDR3aa: ASSPRQENTGELF
abundance: -; v_gene: TRBV27; j_gene: TRBJ1-5; CDR3aa: ASSWQAGNQPQH
abundance: -; v_gene: TRBV27; j_gene: TRBJ2-1; CDR3aa: ASSLGTSSYNEQF
abundance: -; v_gene: TRBV11-3; j_gene: TRBJ2-7; CDR3aa: ASSLGGTSGSYEQY
abundance: -; v_gene: TRBV5-4; j_gene: TRBJ2-3; CDR3aa: ASSLWASGREY
abundance: -; v_gene: TRBV30; j_gene: TRBJ2-7; CDR3aa: AWSVNRAYEQY
abundance: -; v_gene: TRBV21-1; j_gene: TRBJ2-7; CDR3aa: ASSNGTDSYEQY
abundance: -; v_gene: TRBV7-8; j_gene: TRBJ2-7; CDR3aa: ASSPRTGLMYEQY
abundance: medium-sized; v_gene: TRBV19; j_gene: TRBJ2-7; CDR3aa: ASSIVAGVVYEQY
abundance: -; v_gene: TRBV19; j_gene: TRBJ1-4; CDR3aa: ASTPGTGFEKLF
abundance: -; v_gene: TRBV27; j_gene: TRBJ2-3; CDR3aa: ASSERRAGTQY
abundance: -; v_gene: TRBV5-6; j_gene: TRBJ2-5; CDR3aa: ASSLRPQGTQY
abundance: -; v_gene: TRBV5-1; j_gene: TRBJ2-3; CDR3aa: ASSLLRVSQDTQY
abundance: once; v_gene: TRBV19; j_gene: TRBJ1-4; CDR3aa: ASMEGPANEKLF
abundance: -; v_gene: TRBV6-1; j_gene: TRBJ1-3; CDR3aa: ASTFGNTIY
abundance: -; v_gene: TRBV19; j_gene: TRBJ1-5; CDR3aa: ASSTDRENQPQH
abundance: -; v_gene: TRBV6-1; j_gene: TRBJ2-3; CDR3aa: ASGSGRTDTQY
abundance: -; v_gene: TRBV5-1; j_gene: TRBJ2-2; CDR3aa: ASSLGGRNTGELF
abundance: once; v_gene: TRBV27; j_gene: TRBJ1-4; CDR3aa: ASRLQGAGFSTNEKLF
abundance: -; v_gene: TRBV7-9; j_gene: TRBJ2-3; CDR3aa: ASSLLPGETDTQY
abundance: -; v_gene: TRBV7-2; j_gene: TRBJ2-1; CDR3aa: ASSSRGSGGSSYNEQF
abundance: -; v_gene: TRBV28; j_gene: TRBJ1-1; CDR3aa: ASSLLAPGGADTEAF
abundance: -; v_gene: TRBV6-5; j_gene: TRBJ2-7; CDR3aa: ASSYGQTYEQY
abundance: -; v_gene: TRBV5-1; j_gene: TRBJ2-1; CDR3aa: ASSLGQGARNEQF
abundance: -; v_gene: TRBV28; j_gene: TRBJ1-1; CDR3aa: ASSEQGKEYTEAF
abundance: -; v_gene: TRBV7-3; j_gene: TRBJ2-2; CDR3aa: ASSSGTGIYTGELF
abundance: -; v_gene: TRBV13; j_gene: TRBJ2-5; CDR3aa: ASSLSLETQY
abundance: -; v_gene: TRBV5-1; j_gene: TRBJ2-3; CDR3aa: ASSLEVASGSDTQY
abundance: -; v_gene: TRBV18; j_gene: TRBJ2-2; CDR3aa: ASSPRDRGTGELF
abundance: -; v_gene: TRBV6-5; j_gene: TRBJ1-1; CDR3aa: ASRARTGMNTEAF
abundance: few; v_gene: TRBV5-4; j_gene: TRBJ2-1; CDR3aa: ASSSQGSNEQF
abundance: -; v_gene: TRBV5-1; j_gene: TRBJ2-7; CDR3aa: ASSLDLAGTGSIARYEQY
abundance: -; v_gene: TRBV28; j_gene: TRBJ2-7; CDR3aa: ASSPQGNEQY
abundance: -; v_gene: TRBV9; j_gene: TRBJ1-1; CDR3aa: ASSASGSTEAF
abundance: -; v_gene: TRBV6-1; j_gene: TRBJ2-7; CDR3aa: ATGTGYYEQY
abundance: -; v_gene: TRBV7-6; j_gene: TRBJ2-1; CDR3aa: ASSLVSNPPSVDEQF
abundance: once; v_gene: TRBV5-1; j_gene: TRBJ1-1; CDR3aa: ASSLGEGMGGTEAF
abundance: -; v_gene: TRBV7-9; j_gene: TRBJ2-5; CDR3aa: ASSFGGETQY
abundance: -; v_gene: TRBV6-5; j_gene: TRBJ1-1; CDR3aa: ASSPNRRNTEAF
abundance: -; v_gene: TRBV4-1; j_gene: TRBJ1-6; CDR3aa: ASSQDWLSGTGHSPLH
abundance: few; v_gene: TRBV29-1; j_gene: TRBJ1-1; CDR3aa: SSWTGNTEAF
abundance: -; v_gene: TRBV19; j_gene: TRBJ2-7; CDR3aa: ASSVAGVPYEQY
abundance: -; v_gene: TRBV10-3; j_gene: TRBJ2-7; CDR3aa: AISESKRERKGYEQY